What follows are 10 T cell receptor beta chains derived from one specimen sequenced in a study of identical twins. In TCRdb, the 5' RACE reads were re-called with MiXCR into one record per CDR3 protein. The top ten clones hold 8.8% of a sample with approximately 260,000 distinct CDR3 sequences, over 12% of them seen once. Sequenced sample: memory (CD45RO+) T cells sorted from blood. Receptors were obtained from a young woman in good health.

This clonotype appeared a few times. This chain joins TRBV5-1 and TRBJ2-3, with D possibly matching TRBD2 (5 bases). Germline V gene data show CDR1 as SGHRS and CDR2 as YFSETQ. V lost 1 base, J lost 2 bases, and 11 bases lay in between. The CDR3 runs 15 residues. The CDR3 protein is CASSLQDWLTDTQYF. DNA of the CDR3: TGCGCCAGCAGCTTGCAGGACTGGCTCACAGATACGCAGTATTTT.

The chain employs TRBV5-6 and TRBJ2-2; 11 positions match TRBD2. This CDR3 has 17 amino acids. Germline V lookup: CDR1 SGHDT, CDR2 YYEEEE. With 3 bases clipped from V and 0 bases from J, the junction kept 4 bases outside the gene matches. As DNA, the CDR3 is TGTGCCAGCAGCTCAGTGACTAGCGGGACGAACACCGGGGAGCTGTTTTTT. Encoded protein: CASSSVTSGTNTGELFF.

This clonotype was detected only a few times. As DNA, the CDR3 is TGCGCCAGCAAGGAACAGGGCACTGAAGCTTTCTTT. It codes for CASKEQGTEAFF. The V call is TRBV5-1, the J call TRBJ1-1; a weak D match, TRBD1 (6 bases). The V end was cut by 6 bases, the J end by 4 bases, with 10 bases between. The CDR3 loop spans 12 amino acids. Germline V gene lookup returns CDR1 SGHRS and CDR2 YFSETQ. Supplemented by reference TRBV5-1 and TRBJ1-1, the full variable domain reads KAGVTQTPRYLIKTRGQQVTLSCSPISGHRSVSWYQQTPGQGLQFLFEYFSETQRNKGNFPGRFSGRQFSNSRSEMNVSTLELGDSALYLCASKEQGTEAFFGQGTRLTVV.

V is TRBV9 and J is TRBJ2-7, with D perhaps matching TRBD1 (5 bases). CDR1 and CDR2 from the germline V gene are SGDLS and YYNGEE. The CDR3 runs 14 residues. Between the trimmed V and J ends, which lost 4 bases and 2 bases, there was a span of 13 bases. The CDR3 DNA reads TGTGCCAGCAGCCCCCAGCAGGGCGCCTACGAGCAGTACTTC. Translated, it gives CASSPQQGAYEQYF. The variable domain in full, completed from reference TRBV9 and TRBJ2-7, reads DSGVTQTPKHLITATGQRVTLRCSPRSGDLSVYWYQQSLDQGLQFLIQYYNGEERAKGNILERFSAQQFPDLHSELNLSSLELGDSALYFCASSPQQGAYEQYFGPGTRLTVT.

The V call is TRBV10-2, the J call TRBJ1-1; D unclear. Germline CDR1 is WSHSY and CDR2 is SAAADI. The length of the CDR3 is 14 residues. With 5 bases removed from V and 1 base from J, the gap between germline ends came to 11 bases. CDR3 in amino acids: CASSKTRGNTEAFF. CDR3 DNA sequence: TGCGCCAGCAGTAAAACCCGGGGGAACACTGAAGCTTTCTTT.

The CDR3 DNA sequence: TGTGCCAGCAGCGCCACAGGGGCGTACAATGAGCAGTTCTTC. The encoded protein is CASSATGAYNEQFF. The rearrangement links TRBV7-6 to TRBJ2-1, with 7 nucleotides matching TRBD1. Looked up from germline, CDR1 is SGHVS and CDR2 is FNYEAQ. The CDR3 totals 14 residues. Germline trimming cut 5 bases from V and 4 bases from J; bases unmatched to any gene: 5.

The table lists this clonotype with a few counts. The rearrangement links TRBV11-2 to TRBJ2-3; 13 nucleotides line up with TRBD2. Losses at the gene ends were 3 bases for V and 2 bases for J; bases not matched to a gene: 2. The CDR3 covers 16 residues. Germline assignment: CDR1 SGHAT and CDR2 FQNNGV. This CDR3 reads CASSFGLAGDTDTQYF. The CDR3 bases are TGTGCCAGCAGCTTCGGACTAGCGGGGGACACAGATACGCAGTATTTT.

The chain links TRBV10-2 to TRBJ2-3; unclear D gene. Trimming shortened V by 7 bases and J by 0 bases, and 20 bases separated the two germline ends. The CDR3 sequence is 17 residues long. Germline assignment: CDR1 WSHSY and CDR2 SAAADI. CDR3 protein: CASTGPYNNTSTDTQYF. Here the CDR3 DNA reads TGCGCCAGCACGGGCCCTTACAACAACACTAGCACAGATACGCAGTATTTT.

This clonotype has at least ten counts. The rearrangement joins TRBV10-3 to TRBJ2-3; D is undetermined. This CDR3 region has 14 residues. V was shortened by 7 bases and J by 2 bases, with 13 bases between the two germline ends. Germline V CDR1 and CDR2: ENHRY, SYGVKD. This chain's CDR3 is CAINRAGYTDTQYF. CDR3 sequence (DNA): TGTGCCATCAATCGCGCAGGATACACAGATACGCAGTATTTT.

The chain uses TRBV3-1 and TRBJ1-2; a weak D match, TRBD1 (5 bases). The germline V gene encodes CDR1 LGHDT and CDR2 YNNKEL (reference sequence). The length of the CDR3 is 13 residues. V lost 6 bases and J lost 4, with 12 bases in between. The CDR3 DNA reads TGTGCCAGCAGTACAGGACACTTCTATGGCTACACCTTC. It yields the protein CASSTGHFYGYTF.